This record covers a single T cell receptor (beta chain). This sample stems from a study of OX40 agonist ivuxolimab in advanced cancers. Germline V gives CDR1 MNHEY, CDR2 SMNVEV (reference sequence). With 0 bases clipped from V and 4 bases from J, the junction kept 1 base outside the gene matches. The CDR3 has 15 residues. TCRdb's copy holds only in-frame clones and misses some; the assay was immunoSEQ multiplex PCR. The table includes some 80,000 clones, around 86% detected once. This sample comprised CD4+ or CD8+ T cells sorted from blood, obtained in a trial of the OX40 agonist ivuxolimab. This sequence was found in an adult with an advanced solid tumor such as melanoma, head and neck, liver or kidney cancer. The J gene is TRBJ1-5, the V gene TRBV27; 9 bases match TRBD1. The CDR3 bases are TGTGCCAGCAGTTTATCGGGGACAGGGAATCAGCCCCAGCATTTT. Translating it yields CASSLSGTGNQPQHF.